This T cell receptor beta chain is from a study of cytomegalovirus exposure and HLA in healthy donors. The PCR was carried out with 60 Vbeta primers and 13 Jbeta primers. Sequencing used immunoSEQ multiplex PCR; TCRdb keeps in-frame clones, though not all of them. Of about 180,000 clones in the sample, 77% are singletons; the top ten hold 1.4%. The V and J ends lost 4 bases and 7 bases, in that order; junction bases with no gene match: 8. The CDR3 contains 15 residues. CDR1 is LGHNA and CDR2 is YSLEER in the germline V gene. This receptor was identified in a man between 18 and 35 years old in good health and CMV-seronegative. Source material: PBMCs. The chain uses TRBV4-3 and TRBJ2-1; 9 bases are shared with TRBD1. In DNA form, the CDR3 reads TGCGCCAGCAGCCGGGGGGGACAGGGTCGGAATGAGCAGTTCTTC. Amino acid sequence: CASSRGGQGRNEQFF.